This TCR beta chain was recovered during a study of blood T cell repertoires in COVID-19 (dated by TCRdb to the early 2020s). Turning to the overall study: Samples from collaborators originated in the United States, Italy and Spain and spanned both the acute and convalescent phases of COVID-19. A freely available public database, intended as a resource for researchers studying the immune response to SARS-CoV-2, is where the repertoires were released. Nearly every sample came with metadata listing a de-identified subject ID, COVID-19 status, age in years and sex. HLA class I and class II types, where available, came from metadata supplied by the sample provider rather than from assay-based typing. Samples were obtained from the ongoing ImmuneRACE study (first 160 participants) and from roughly 1,300 subjects provided by 6 global collaborators. The material from the prospective study consisted of cDNA or gDNA derived from T cells, B-cell-depleted T cells, or PBMCs. Deeply sampled blood TCRbeta repertoires from subjects exposed to, actively infected with, or recovered from COVID-19 were included in the dataset.

The immunoSEQ Assay, a bias-controlled multiplex PCR, was used to amplify TCRbeta CDR3 regions from genomic DNA. The paper's processing steps were these. Within the assay, amplification of reference gene primers was used to estimate how many nucleated cells each sample contained. To quantify the absolute abundance of each unique TCRbeta CDR3 rearrangement, sequence reads were collapsed and filtered. For each sample, productive Simpson clonality was calculated by taking the square root of Simpson's diversity index across productive rearrangements. As stored in TCRdb, this immuneACCESS dataset retains in-frame rearrangements with V and J assigned. A fraction of the clones does not appear; measured against another copy, unresolved V genes explain less than half of the discrepancy, and the remainder lacks a known reason. V and J calls plus clone size are reproduced from that table; the DNA served to infer D and trimming. The sample records approximately 310,000 clones, approximately 85% of which are singletons. The top ten clones comprise under 2.5% of the sample.

Via the germline V gene (reference sequence), CDR1 is LGHDT and CDR2 YNNKEL. A distance of 17 bases separates the germline ends of V and J, which lose 5 bases and 8 bases respectively. The CDR3 runs 14 amino acids, cysteine and phenylalanine included. The kept DNA is CDR3 alone, 42 bases in frame from the first base. Here is what the overall study found, with its caveats: The amount of clinical and demographic metadata varied by source and participant and was provided uncurated.

Enrolling through a virtual design, the prospective study's participants ranged in age from roughly 18 to 89 years and lived across 24 United States geographic areas. In the prospective study, cohorts were assigned on the basis of participant-reported clinical history obtained from a screening survey and a study questionnaire. For ImmuneRACE Cohort 3, a participant was defined as recovered based on two consecutive negative NP/OP PCR tests, clearance by a healthcare professional, or resolution of symptoms. Mobile phlebotomists in the prospective study collected whole blood, serum and a nasopharyngeal or oropharyngeal swab from every participant. Additional blood draws and questionnaires over a 2-month period could optionally be provided by prospective study participants. Before DNA extraction, prospective study blood samples were shipped either frozen or at room temperature. This clone was observed once. This receptor's antigen is unknown. Base qualities are not recorded, but no much larger clone differs from it by a single base.

This sequence originates from a man aged 25 to 40 who had recovered from COVID-19. The chain is made from TRBV3-1 (or the pseudogene TRBV3-2) and TRBJ2-3; the D segment could be TRBD2, given 7 matching bases. Sequencing input: PBMCs or T cells enriched from blood (not recorded which). The DNA sequence reads TGTGCCAGCAGCGAAACAGGAGGGGGGGGTACGCAGTATTTT. Its coded protein is CASSETGGGGTQYF.